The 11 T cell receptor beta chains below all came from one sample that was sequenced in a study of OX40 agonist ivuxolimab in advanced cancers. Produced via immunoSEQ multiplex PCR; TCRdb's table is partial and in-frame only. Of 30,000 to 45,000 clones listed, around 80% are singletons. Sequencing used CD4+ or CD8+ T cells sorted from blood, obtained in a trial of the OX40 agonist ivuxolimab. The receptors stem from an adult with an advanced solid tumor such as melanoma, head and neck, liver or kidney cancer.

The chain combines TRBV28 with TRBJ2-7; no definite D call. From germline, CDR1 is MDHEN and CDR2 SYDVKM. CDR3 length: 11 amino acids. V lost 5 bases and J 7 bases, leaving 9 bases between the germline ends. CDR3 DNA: TGTGCCAGCAGTCGCTTGGGAGAGCAGTACTTC. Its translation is CASSRLGEQYF.

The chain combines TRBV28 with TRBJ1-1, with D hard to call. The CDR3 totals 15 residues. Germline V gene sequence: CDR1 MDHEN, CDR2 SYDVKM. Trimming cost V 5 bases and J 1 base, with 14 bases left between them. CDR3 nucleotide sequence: TGTGCCAGCAGTAGATACACGGTCTCGAACACTGAAGCTTTCTTT. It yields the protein CASSRYTVSNTEAFF.

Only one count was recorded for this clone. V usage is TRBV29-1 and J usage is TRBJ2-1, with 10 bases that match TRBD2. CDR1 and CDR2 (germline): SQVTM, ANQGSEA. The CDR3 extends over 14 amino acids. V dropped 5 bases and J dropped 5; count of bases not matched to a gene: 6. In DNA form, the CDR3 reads TGCAGCGTTTTGACTAGCGGGTCCAACAATGAGCAGTTCTTC. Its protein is CSVLTSGSNNEQFF.

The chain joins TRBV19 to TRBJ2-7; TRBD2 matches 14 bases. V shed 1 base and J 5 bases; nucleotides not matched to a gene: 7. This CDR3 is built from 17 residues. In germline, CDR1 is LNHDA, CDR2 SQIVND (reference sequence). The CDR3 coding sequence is TGTGCCAGTAGTATAGCCGGGACTAGCGGGAGTAGCCACGAGCAGTACTTC. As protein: CASSIAGTSGSSHEQYF.

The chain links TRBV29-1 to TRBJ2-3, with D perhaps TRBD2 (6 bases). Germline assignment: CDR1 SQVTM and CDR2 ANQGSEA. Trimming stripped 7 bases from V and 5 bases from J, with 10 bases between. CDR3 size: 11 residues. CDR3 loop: CSANSGDTQYF. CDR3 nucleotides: TGCAGCGCCAATAGCGGAGATACGCAGTATTTT.

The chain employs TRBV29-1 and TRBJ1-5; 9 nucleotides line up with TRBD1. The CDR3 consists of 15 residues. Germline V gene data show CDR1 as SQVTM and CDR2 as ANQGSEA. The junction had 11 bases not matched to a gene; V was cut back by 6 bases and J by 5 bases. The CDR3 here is CSVLYPGQGHQPQHF. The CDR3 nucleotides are TGCAGCGTGTTATATCCGGGACAGGGACATCAGCCCCAGCATTTT.

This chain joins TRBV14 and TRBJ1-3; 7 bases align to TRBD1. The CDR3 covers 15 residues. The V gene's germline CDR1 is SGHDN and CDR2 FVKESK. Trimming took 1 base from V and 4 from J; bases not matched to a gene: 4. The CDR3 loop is CASSQVGQFGNTIYF. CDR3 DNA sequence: TGTGCCAGCAGCCAAGTGGGACAGTTCGGAAACACCATATATTTT.

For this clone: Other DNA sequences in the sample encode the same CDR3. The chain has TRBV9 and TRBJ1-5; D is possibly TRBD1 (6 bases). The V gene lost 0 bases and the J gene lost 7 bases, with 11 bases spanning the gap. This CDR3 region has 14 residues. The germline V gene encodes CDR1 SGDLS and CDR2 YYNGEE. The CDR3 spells CASSVDGGGQPQHF. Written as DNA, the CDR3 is TGTGCCAGCAGCGTAGATGGAGGGGGACAGCCCCAGCATTTT.

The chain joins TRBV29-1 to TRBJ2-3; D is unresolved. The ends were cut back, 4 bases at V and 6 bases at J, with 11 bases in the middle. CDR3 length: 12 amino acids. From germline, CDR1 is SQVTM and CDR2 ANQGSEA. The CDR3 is CSVVGMGDTQYF. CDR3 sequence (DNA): TGCAGCGTTGTAGGAATGGGGGATACGCAGTATTTT.

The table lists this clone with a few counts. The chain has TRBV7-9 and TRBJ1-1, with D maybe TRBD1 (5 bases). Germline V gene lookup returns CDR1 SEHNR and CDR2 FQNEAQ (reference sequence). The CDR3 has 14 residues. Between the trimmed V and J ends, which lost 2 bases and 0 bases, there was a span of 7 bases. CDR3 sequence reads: CASSLSGMNTEAFF. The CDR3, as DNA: TGTGCCAGCAGCTTATCAGGGATGAACACTGAAGCTTTCTTT.

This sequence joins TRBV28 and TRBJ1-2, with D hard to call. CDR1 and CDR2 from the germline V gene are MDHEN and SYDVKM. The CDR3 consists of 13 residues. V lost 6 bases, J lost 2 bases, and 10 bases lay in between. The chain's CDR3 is CASSSDMNYGYTF. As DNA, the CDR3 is TGTGCCAGCAGCTCCGACATGAACTATGGCTACACCTTC.